These 17 T cell receptor beta chains originate from one sample sequenced in a study of CD8+ T cells in alopecia areata. Extracted RNA was reverse transcribed into cDNA, the sequencing template. The table came from immunoSEQ multiplex PCR; TCRdb's copy has only in-frame clones and leaves some out. The sample lists over 200,000 clones; 50% to 75% were seen once. Specified treatment: oral pan-JAK inhibitor, 5-10 mg twice daily. The material was CD4+ T cells sorted from blood, obtained at week 4, from a patient treated with tofacitinib. The receptors were sampled from a human donor with alopecia areata.

This CDR3 reads CASSGDSDRGGYTF. CDR3 nucleotides: TGTGCCAGCAGCGGAGACAGCGATCGAGGCGGCTACACCTTC. The V call is TRBV7-2, the J call TRBJ1-2; TRBD1 might be the D (5 bases). CDR1 and CDR2 from the germline V gene are SGHTA and FQGNSA. The V and J ends lost 5 bases and 8 bases respectively, with 18 bases between them. There are 14 residues in the CDR3.

This clone was found a few times. The rearrangement joins TRBV19 to TRBJ1-2; a possible D gene is TRBD1 (6 bases). CDR3 size: 16 residues. Trimming removed 6 bases from V and 2 bases from J, with 19 bases in between. Germline CDR1 and CDR2: LNHDA and SQIVND (reference sequence). CDR3 coding DNA: TGTGCCAGTAGAGGCGGAGGGGGTTCGGGGAACTATGGCTACACCTTC. Its protein is CASRGGGGSGNYGYTF.

The sample holds a few counts of this clone. This chain uses TRBV5-6 with TRBJ2-5; D call uncertain. The closer fit of TRBJ2-7 to the DNA end suggests the J call may be wrong. Per the germline V gene, CDR1 is SGHDT and CDR2 is YYEEEE. The CDR3 length is 11 residues. The CDR3 nucleotides are TGTGCCAGCAGCATCTTGGACGAGCAGTACTTC. It translates to CASSILDEQYF.

This rearrangement joins TRBV7-9 to TRBJ1-6; TRBD1 might be the D (5 bases). V lost 5 bases to trimming and J lost 6 bases, with 14 bases between them. This CDR3 has 15 residues. Germline CDR1 is SEHNR and CDR2 is FQNEAQ (reference sequence). The CDR3 bases are TGTGCCAGCAGCAACCGGGACGGTTCTAATTCACCCCTCCACTTT. Encoded protein: CASSNRDGSNSPLHF.

V gene TRBV6-5 combines with J gene TRBJ2-3; D remains unclear. Germline-derived CDR1 and CDR2 are MNHEY and SVGAGI. Trimming removed 6 bases at V and 12 bases at J, with 19 bases between. There are 13 residues in the CDR3. The CDR3 sequence: CASSHPETQTQYF. CDR3 DNA: TGTGCCAGCAGCCACCCCGAGACTCAAACTCAGTATTTT.

The chain links TRBV14 to TRBJ1-1; D might be TRBD1 (5 bases). Germline V lookup: CDR1 SGHDN, CDR2 FVKESK. This CDR3 contains 14 residues. Deletions cut 4 bases from V and 5 bases from J, with 14 bases between. CDR3 residues: CASSPRSGGTEAFF. The CDR3 DNA reads TGTGCCAGCAGCCCCCGATCCGGGGGGACTGAAGCTTTCTTT.

The chain couples TRBV4-3 to TRBJ2-7; 7 bases are a match to TRBD1. V lost 0 bases to trimming and J lost 5 bases; unmatched junction nucleotides: 10. CDR3 size: 16 residues. CDR1 and CDR2 (germline): LGHNA, YSLEER. The CDR3 bases are TGCGCCAGCAGCCAAGAAGGGGGCAGGGTCCCCGACGAGCAGTACTTC. Translation: CASSQEGGRVPDEQYF.

This clone appeared a few times. The V call is TRBV7-9, the J call TRBJ1-4; D is possibly TRBD1 (5 bases). The CDR3 has 15 amino acids. CDR1 is SEHNR and CDR2 is FQNEAQ in the germline V gene (reference sequence). V lost 3 bases and J lost 0, with 8 bases in between. The CDR3 here is CASSLQGTTNEKLFF. The CDR3 DNA is TGTGCCAGCAGCTTGCAGGGCACAACTAATGAAAAACTGTTTTTT.

V is TRBV7-3 and J is TRBJ2-7, with D perhaps TRBD1 or TRBD2 (5 bases each). The CDR3 consists of 13 residues. Trimming cost V 5 bases and J 0 bases, with 8 bases left between them. Germline V gene data show CDR1 as SGHTA and CDR2 as FQGTGA. This CDR3 reads CASSPGPSYEQYF. The CDR3 DNA is TGTGCCAGCAGCCCGGGACCCTCCTACGAGCAGTACTTC.

This clone turned up a few times. The chain employs TRBV5-1 and TRBJ2-5, with TRBD2 matching over 13 bases. Germline V CDR1 and CDR2: SGHRS, YFSETQ. This CDR3 is 15 amino acids long. V trimming: 3 bases; J trimming: 2 bases; junction bases outside the gene matches: 1. The CDR3 DNA follows: TGCGCCAGCAGCTCGGGACTAGCGGGGCAAGAGACCCAGTACTTC. This sequence encodes CASSSGLAGQETQYF.

In its sample, this clone was seen once. The chain links TRBV23-1 to TRBJ1-5; 8 bases line up with TRBD1. TRBV23-1 belongs to the ORF category, with a function that is uncertain. The CDR3 is made up of 22 amino acids. The ends lost 6 bases at V and 5 bases at J; junction bases unmatched: 30. The CDR3 protein is CASRGFGRGGQGCKIVDQPQHF. The CDR3 bases are TGCGCCAGCAGGGGATTCGGTCGGGGTGGACAGGGATGTAAAATCGTAGATCAGCCCCAGCATTTT.

The rearrangement uses TRBV6-4 and TRBJ2-2; TRBD1 is a possible D gene (6 bases). This CDR3 spans 13 amino acids. Trimming took 5 bases from V and 7 from J, leaving 11 bases between them. The germline gives CDR1 MRHNA, CDR2 SNTAGT. This CDR3 is CASSNDRFGELFF. DNA for the CDR3: TGTGCCAGCAGTAATGACAGGTTCGGGGAGCTGTTTTTT.

The chain joins TRBV4-1 to TRBJ1-6, with D perhaps matching TRBD1 (6 bases). The CDR3 is made up of 16 amino acids. The V end lost 4 bases, the J end lost 7 bases, and 17 bases lay between the germline ends. Germline V CDR1 and CDR2: MGHRA, YSYEKL. CDR3 coding DNA: TGCGCCAGCAGCCCCCTTGCCGGACAGAGGAATTCACCCCTCCACTTT. It codes for CASSPLAGQRNSPLHF.

The chain employs TRBV4-1 and TRBJ1-2; D is uncertain. CDR3 length: 14 residues. Looked up from germline, CDR1 is MGHRA and CDR2 is YSYEKL. Trimming took off 1 base at V and 3 bases at J, with 9 bases between the two ends. In DNA form, the CDR3 reads TGCGCCAGCAGCCAAGCGGCACGCGACTATGGCTACACCTTC. Its translation is CASSQAARDYGYTF.

V usage is TRBV15 and J usage is TRBJ1-2, with a possible D match to TRBD1 (5 bases). CDR3 size: 14 residues. Trimming left V 5 bases short and J 2 bases short, with 12 bases between. The germline V gene encodes CDR1 LNHNV and CDR2 YYDKDF (reference sequence). CDR3 coding DNA: TGTGCCACCAGCCCCCAGGGAGGGAACTATGGCTACACCTTC. It encodes CATSPQGGNYGYTF.

This chain connects TRBV11-2 to TRBJ2-7, with 7 bases matching TRBD1. V gave up 7 bases and J gave up 2 bases; unmatched junction bases: 8. There are 14 residues in the CDR3. Germline values: CDR1 SGHAT, CDR2 FQNNGV. CDR3 region: CASTPAGGTYEQYF. CDR3 in DNA: TGTGCCAGCACCCCGGCAGGGGGAACCTACGAGCAGTACTTC.

About this clone itself: The sample contains more than one DNA sequence encoding this CDR3. The V and J genes are TRBV20-1 and TRBJ2-3; D is unclear. The CDR3 covers 10 residues. Trimming shortened V by 5 bases and J by 5 bases, and 5 bases separated the two germline ends. The germline CDR1 and CDR2 sequences are DFQATT and SNEGSKA (reference sequence). DNA for the CDR3: TGCAGTGCTCGCCGAGATACGCAGTATTTT. Amino acid sequence: CSARRDTQYF.